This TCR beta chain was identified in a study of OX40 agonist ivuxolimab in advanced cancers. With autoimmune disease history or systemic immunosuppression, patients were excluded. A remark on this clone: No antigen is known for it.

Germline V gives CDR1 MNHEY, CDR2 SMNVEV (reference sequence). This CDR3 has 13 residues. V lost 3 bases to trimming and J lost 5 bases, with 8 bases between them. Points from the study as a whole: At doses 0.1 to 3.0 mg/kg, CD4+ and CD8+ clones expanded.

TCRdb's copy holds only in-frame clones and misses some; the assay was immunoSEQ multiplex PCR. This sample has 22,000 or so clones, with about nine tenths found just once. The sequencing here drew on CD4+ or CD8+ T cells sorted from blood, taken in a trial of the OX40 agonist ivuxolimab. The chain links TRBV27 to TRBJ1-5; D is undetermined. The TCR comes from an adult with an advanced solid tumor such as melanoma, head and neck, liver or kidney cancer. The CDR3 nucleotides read TGTGCCAGCAGTTTCGGGAATCATCAGCCCCAGCATTTT. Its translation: CASSFGNHQPQHF.